Listed here are 15 T cell receptor beta chains from one sample, sequenced in a study of T-cell memory formation after mild COVID-19. A single record per CDR3 protein comes from TCRdb applying MiXCR to the 5' RACE reads. This sample has fewer than 350,000 distinct CDR3 sequences; approximately 16% occur once, and the top ten carry 20% to 25%. Sequencing input: PBMCs or a T cell subset sorted from them (not recorded which). The receptors come from a man aged 18 to 30 who had mild COVID-19 (a few samples of this study predate the infection). Cell type and time point are not known.

This clonotype was seen more than once but under ten times. This CDR3 reads CASSDGGASYNEQFF. Here the CDR3 DNA reads TGTGCCAGCAGCGATGGGGGGGCCAGCTACAATGAGCAGTTCTTC. This chain links TRBV9 with TRBJ2-1; D is possibly TRBD2 (7 bases). This CDR3 spans 15 amino acids. The V end was cut by 3 bases, the J end by 3 bases, with 13 bases between. The V gene's germline CDR1 is SGDLS and CDR2 YYNGEE.

The chain carries TRBV9 and TRBJ1-2; D remains unclear. From germline, CDR1 is SGDLS and CDR2 YYNGEE. V lost 9 bases to trimming and J lost 8 bases, with 17 bases between them. CDR3 length: 12 residues. CDR3 DNA: TGTGCCACCAAGGGCCCCGGTTCGGGCTACACCTTC. This codes for CATKGPGSGYTF.

Comments on this clonotype: Being one base from a much bigger clone, this may be a read error. The chain couples TRBV5-1 to TRBJ2-5, with a possible D match to TRBD2 (6 bases). V was clipped by 4 bases and J by 1 base, with 11 bases between them. The germline V gene encodes CDR1 SGHRS and CDR2 YFSETQ. The CDR3 consists of 14 residues. The CDR3 reads CASSAGTRQETQYF. For the CDR3, the DNA is TGCGCCAGCAGCGCCGGGACTCGCCAAGAGACCCAGTACTTC.

The V call is TRBV7-3, the J call TRBJ2-2; TRBD2 is a possible D gene (5 bases). CDR3 length: 14 amino acids. The germline V gene has CDR1 SGHTA and CDR2 FQGTGA. The V gene lost 5 bases and the J gene lost 5 bases, with 12 bases spanning the gap. The CDR3 loop is CASSTGLETGELFF. CDR3 coding DNA: TGTGCCAGCAGCACTGGACTCGAGACCGGGGAGCTGTTTTTT.

The chain joins TRBV20-1 to TRBJ2-1; 7 bases match TRBD2. V was clipped by 1 base and J by 11 bases; unmatched bases: 11. CDR3 length: 14 amino acids. The germline V gene has CDR1 DFQATT and CDR2 SNEGSKA (reference sequence). This CDR3 is CSARVPRLADKQFF. The CDR3 DNA reads as TGCAGTGCTAGAGTGCCTCGGCTAGCGGACAAGCAGTTCTTC.

The gene calls are TRBV12-3 or TRBV12-4 and TRBJ1-2; D perhaps matches TRBD1 (5 bases). The V end lost 5 bases, the J end lost 6 bases, and 16 bases lay between the germline ends. This CDR3 region has 14 residues. In DNA, the CDR3 is TGTGCCAGCAGTCTCGGAGACAGCGTGAATGGCTACACCTTC. This gives the protein CASSLGDSVNGYTF.

The chain is built from TRBV18 and TRBJ2-7; possibly TRBD1 for D (5 bases). The CDR3 length is 18 residues. CDR1 KGHSH and CDR2 LQKENI come from the germline V gene. Trimming removed 0 bases at V and 4 bases at J, with 22 bases between. CDR3 nucleotides: TGTGCCAGCTCACCACCGTCGGCAGGGTATCTTCAGGGTTACGAGCAGTACTTC. Encoded protein: CASSPPSAGYLQGYEQYF.

This rearrangement joins TRBV28 to TRBJ2-1; 10 bases are shared with TRBD2. CDR1 and CDR2 from the germline V gene are MDHEN and SYDVKM. The CDR3 is 16 residues long. Trimming took 5 bases from V and 1 from J; bases not matched to a gene: 5. The DNA for the CDR3 is TGTGCCAGCAGTCCGGGACTAGCGTTATCCTACAATGAGCAGTTCTTC. Protein product: CASSPGLALSYNEQFF.

This clonotype has only a few counts. V and J are TRBV6-1 and TRBJ1-5; 7 bases are shared with TRBD1. The CDR3 has 15 amino acids. The germline gives CDR1 MNHNS, CDR2 SASEGT. V shed 1 base, J shed 5 bases, and the junction held 5 bases outside the gene matches. In DNA, the CDR3 is TGTGCCAGCAGTGAAGAGGCAGGGGGGCATCAGCCCCAGCATTTT. The encoded protein is CASSEEAGGHQPQHF.

The sample holds a few counts of this clonotype. The gene calls are TRBV7-9 and TRBJ2-3, with D perhaps given as TRBD1 or TRBD2 (5 bases each). The ends were cut back, 1 base at V and 5 bases at J, with 10 bases in the middle. The length of the CDR3 is 14 residues. Germline V gene sequence: CDR1 SEHNR, CDR2 FQNEAQ (reference sequence). This CDR3 reads CASSLVGDEDTQYF. For the CDR3, the DNA is TGTGCCAGCAGCTTAGTGGGGGACGAAGATACGCAGTATTTT.

This clonotype has a count of ten or more. The chain recombines TRBV4-1 with TRBJ2-5, with a tentative D call TRBD1 (5 bases). Trimming shortened V by 0 bases and J by 5 bases, and 19 bases separated the two germline ends. The germline CDR1 and CDR2 sequences are MGHRA and YSYEKL. This CDR3 contains 17 residues. CDR3 coding DNA: TGCGCCAGCAGCCAAGAGTCTTGGGGTAGGGGCCCGGAGACCCAGTACTTC. This translates into CASSQESWGRGPETQYF.

The chain carries TRBV5-5 and TRBJ1-2; D is possibly TRBD1 (5 bases). The CDR3 extends over 14 amino acids. Germline-derived CDR1 and CDR2 are SGHKS and YYEKEE (reference sequence). With 4 bases removed from V and 4 bases from J, the gap between germline ends came to 14 bases. The DNA of the CDR3 is TGTGCCAGCAGCGCCAGGGAATTGAGCTATGGCTACACCTTC. It encodes CASSARELSYGYTF.

The gene calls are TRBV6-5 and TRBJ2-1; tentative D call: TRBD1 (5 bases). The CDR3 runs to 12 residues. From germline, CDR1 is MNHEY and CDR2 SVGAGI. Trimming cost V 6 bases and J 8 bases, with 11 bases left between them. CDR3 region: CASRAGFHEQFF. The CDR3 DNA is TGTGCCAGCAGGGCAGGGTTCCATGAGCAGTTCTTC.

CDR3: CASSLEGTGQFF. In nucleotides, the CDR3 is TGTGCCAGCAGCTTAGAGGGGACAGGGCAGTTCTTC. The chain links TRBV7-9 to TRBJ2-1, with 8 bases matching TRBD1. CDR1 is SEHNR and CDR2 is FQNEAQ in the germline V gene (reference sequence). The CDR3 totals 12 residues. Unmatched junction bases numbered 2, after V lost 1 base and J lost 12 bases.

The rearrangement links TRBV19 to TRBJ1-2; 9 bases agree with TRBD1. From germline, CDR1 is LNHDA and CDR2 SQIVND (reference sequence). CDR3 size: 13 residues. The junction had 6 bases not matched to a gene; V was cut back by 5 bases and J by 8 bases. CDR3 in DNA: TGTGCCAGTAGTCGGGACAGGGTTTTCGGCTACACCTTC. Its translation is CASSRDRVFGYTF.